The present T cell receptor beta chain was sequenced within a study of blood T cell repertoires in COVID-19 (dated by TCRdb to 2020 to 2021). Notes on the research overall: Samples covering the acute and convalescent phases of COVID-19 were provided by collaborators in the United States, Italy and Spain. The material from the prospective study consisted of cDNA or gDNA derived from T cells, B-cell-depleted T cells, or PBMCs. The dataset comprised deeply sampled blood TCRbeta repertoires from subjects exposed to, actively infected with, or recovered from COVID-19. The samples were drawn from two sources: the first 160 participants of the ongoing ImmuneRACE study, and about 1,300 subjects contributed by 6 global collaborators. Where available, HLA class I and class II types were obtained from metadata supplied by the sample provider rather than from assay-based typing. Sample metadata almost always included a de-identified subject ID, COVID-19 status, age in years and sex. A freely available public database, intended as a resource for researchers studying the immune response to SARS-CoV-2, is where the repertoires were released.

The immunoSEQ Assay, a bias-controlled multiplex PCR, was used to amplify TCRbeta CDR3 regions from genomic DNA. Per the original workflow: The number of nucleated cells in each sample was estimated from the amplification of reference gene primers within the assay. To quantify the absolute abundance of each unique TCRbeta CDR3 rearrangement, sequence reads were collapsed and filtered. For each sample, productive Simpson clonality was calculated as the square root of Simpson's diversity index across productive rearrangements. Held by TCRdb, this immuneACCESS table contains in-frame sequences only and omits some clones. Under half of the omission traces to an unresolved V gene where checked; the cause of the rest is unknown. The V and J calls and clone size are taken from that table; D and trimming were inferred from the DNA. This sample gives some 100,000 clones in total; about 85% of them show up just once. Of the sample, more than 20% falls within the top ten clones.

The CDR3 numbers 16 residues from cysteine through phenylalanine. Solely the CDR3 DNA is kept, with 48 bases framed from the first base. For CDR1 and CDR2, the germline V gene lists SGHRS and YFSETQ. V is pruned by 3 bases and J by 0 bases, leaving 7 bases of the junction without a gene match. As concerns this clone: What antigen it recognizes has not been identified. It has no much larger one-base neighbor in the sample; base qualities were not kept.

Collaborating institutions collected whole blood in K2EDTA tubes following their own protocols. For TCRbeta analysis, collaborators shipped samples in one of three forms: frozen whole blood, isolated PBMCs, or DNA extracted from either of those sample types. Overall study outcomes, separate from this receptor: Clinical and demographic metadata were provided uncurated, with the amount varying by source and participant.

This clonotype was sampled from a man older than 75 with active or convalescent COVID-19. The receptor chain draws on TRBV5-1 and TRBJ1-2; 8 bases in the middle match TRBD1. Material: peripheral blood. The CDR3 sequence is CASSYRTGPANYGYTF. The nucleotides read TGCGCCAGCAGCTACCGGACAGGGCCTGCTAACTATGGCTACACCTTC.